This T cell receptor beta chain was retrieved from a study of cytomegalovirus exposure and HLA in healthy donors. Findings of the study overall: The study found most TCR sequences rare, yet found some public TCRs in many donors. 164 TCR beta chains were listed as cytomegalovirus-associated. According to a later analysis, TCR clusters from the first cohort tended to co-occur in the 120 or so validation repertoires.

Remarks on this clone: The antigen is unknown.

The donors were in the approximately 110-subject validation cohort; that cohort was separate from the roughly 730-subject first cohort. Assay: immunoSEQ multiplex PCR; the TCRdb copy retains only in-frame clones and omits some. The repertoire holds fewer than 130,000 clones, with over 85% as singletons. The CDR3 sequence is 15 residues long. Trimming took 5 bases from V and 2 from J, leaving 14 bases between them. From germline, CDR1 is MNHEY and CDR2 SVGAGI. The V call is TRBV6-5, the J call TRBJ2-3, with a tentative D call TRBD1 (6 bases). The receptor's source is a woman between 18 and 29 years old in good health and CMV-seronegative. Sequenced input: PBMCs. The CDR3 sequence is CASSLQGRATDTQYF. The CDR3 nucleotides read TGTGCCAGCAGTCTACAGGGAAGAGCCACAGATACGCAGTATTTT.